This is a list of T cell receptor beta chains from one sample in a study of Graves' ophthalmopathy and Graves' hyperthyroidism. One entry per CDR3 protein, called by TCRdb with MiXCR from the multiplex PCR reads. The sample lists hundreds of thousands of distinct CDR3 sequences, roughly 39% occurring once. Sequences were obtained from peripheral blood. The receptor set was obtained from an adult man with Graves' ophthalmopathy. Both conserved end residues are part of each CDR3. The D gene is left open where the match is weak. Size tells how often a clone was seen (once, few, many) or the class of an expanded clone, and some rows leave it out.

V	J	D	size	CDR3	DNA
TRBV2	TRBJ2-7	.	many	CASILLRDSYEQYF	TGTGCCAGCATACTTCTGCGGGACAGCTACGAGCAGTACTTC
TRBV7-9	TRBJ1-4	.	many	CASSLGLNEKLFF	TGTGCCAGCAGCCTGGGCCTTAATGAAAAACTGTTTTTT
TRBV11-2	TRBJ1-5	.	few	CASSIGVGANQPQHF	TGTGCCAGCAGCATCGGTGTAGGGGCCAATCAGCCCCAGCATTTT
TRBV20-1	TRBJ1-4	.	.	CSARPTGGQFEKLFF	TGCAGTGCTAGACCCACGGGGGGTCAATTTGAAAAACTGTTTTTT
TRBV7-8	TRBJ2-7	TRBD1	.	CASSPKPQGASHEQYF	TGTGCCAGCAGCCCTAAACCCCAGGGGGCTTCTCACGAGCAGTACTTC
TRBV29-1	TRBJ1-4	.	.	CSVRSGESRGEKLFF	TGCAGCGTTCGGTCGGGGGAGAGCCGGGGTGAAAAACTGTTTTTT
TRBV29-1	TRBJ2-5	TRBD1	.	CSDRGLVKETQYF	TGCAGTGACAGGGGGCTCGTCAAAGAGACCCAGTACTTC
TRBV10-3	TRBJ2-7	.	.	CASTEYHTTYEQYF	TGTGCCAGCACTGAATACCATACGACTTACGAGCAGTACTTC
TRBV6-6	TRBJ1-2	.	many	CASSSPFDGRVYGYTF	TGTGCCAGCAGTTCCCCCTTTGACGGCAGGGTCTATGGCTACACCTTC
TRBV15	TRBJ1-1	.	many	CATSRGRTEAFF	TGTGCCACCAGCAGAGGCAGGACCGAAGCTTTCTTT
TRBV10-2	TRBJ2-7	TRBD2	many	CASSEAGGPLEQYF	TGCGCCAGCAGTGAAGCGGGAGGGCCTCTCGAGCAGTACTTC
TRBV5-4	TRBJ1-1	.	many	CASSLGQGLAAFF	TGTGCCAGCAGCTTGGGCCAGGGCTTAGCAGCTTTCTTT
TRBV29-1	TRBJ2-3	.	.	CSVEVLAFSTDTQYF	TGCAGCGTTGAAGTACTAGCTTTTAGCACAGATACGCAGTATTTT
TRBV10-3	TRBJ1-6	TRBD1	.	CAISRQGSNSPLHF	TGTGCCATCAGTCGACAGGGGAGTAATTCACCCCTCCACTTT
TRBV2	TRBJ2-7	.	once	CASRSAGWRGEQYF	TGTGCCAGCAGATCGGCAGGGTGGCGCGGGGAGCAGTACTTC
TRBV7-2	TRBJ1-1	TRBD1	once	CASSPNTGVNTEAFF	TGTGCCAGCAGCCCGAACACAGGGGTGAACACTGAAGCTTTCTTT
TRBV10-2	TRBJ1-5	.	many	CASSHRGGGLQPQHF	TGCGCCAGCAGTCACCGCGGGGGTGGGCTTCAGCCCCAGCATTTT
TRBV7-9	TRBJ1-4	TRBD1	many	CASSSDRGRREKLFF	TGTGCCAGCAGCTCGGACAGGGGGCGAAGGGAAAAACTGTTTTTT
TRBV5-5	TRBJ1-4	.	.	CASSFDGATNEKLFF	TGTGCCAGCAGCTTCGACGGGGCAACTAATGAAAAACTGTTTTTT
TRBV10-3	TRBJ1-2	.	.	CAGGLGYGYTF	TGTGCCGGTGGGCTCGGCTATGGCTACACCTTC
TRBV5-1	TRBJ1-2	.	many	CASSPGSGYTF	TGCGCCAGCAGCCCAGGGAGCGGCTACACCTTC
TRBV4-3	TRBJ1-1	TRBD1	once	CASSQQPLRQGAGYGPEAFF	TGCGCCAGCAGCCAACAGCCGCTCAGACAGGGGGCGGGATACGGCCCTGAAGCTTTCTTT
TRBV6-5	TRBJ1-6	TRBD1	many	CASTEGQGDSPLHF	TGTGCCAGCACCGAGGGGCAGGGGGATTCACCCCTCCACTTT
TRBV7-3	TRBJ2-3	TRBD2	few	CASSLYGGTDTQYF	TGTGCCAGCAGCTTATACGGGGGGACAGATACGCAGTATTTT
TRBV15	TRBJ1-6	TRBD1	many	CATSRVWDRGNSPLHF	TGTGCCACCAGCAGAGTGTGGGACAGGGGTAATTCACCCCTCCACTTT
TRBV10-3	TRBJ2-6	.	many	CASSYSRGSGANVLTF	TGTGCCAGCAGTTATTCGCGGGGATCCGGGGCCAACGTCCTGACTTTC
TRBV7-8	TRBJ1-3	TRBD1	once	CASSKGTGGLLSGNTIYF	TGTGCCAGCAGTAAAGGGACAGGGGGCCTTCTCTCTGGAAACACCATATATTTT
TRBV7-9	TRBJ1-5	.	many	CASSRTENQPQHF	TGTGCCAGCAGCCGCACGGAGAATCAGCCCCAGCATTTT
TRBV24-1	TRBJ2-5	.	.	CATSGPNSQETQYF	TGTGCCACCAGTGGGCCCAATTCGCAAGAGACCCAGTACTTC
TRBV10-3	TRBJ2-2	.	.	CAISEFRTEDPKKRELFF	TGTGCCATCAGTGAGTTCAGGACAGAGGATCCTAAGAAGAGGGAGCTGTTTTTT
TRBV7-6	TRBJ2-2	.	many	CASSLSNTGELFF	TGTGCCAGCAGCTTAAGTAACACCGGGGAGCTGTTTTTT
TRBV20-1	TRBJ1-5	.	few	CSASGSDPNNQPQHF	TGCAGTGCTAGTGGGTCGGACCCAAACAATCAGCCCCAGCATTTT
TRBV6-1	TRBJ1-1	.	.	CASREAHGRINTEAFF	TGTGCCAGCAGGGAAGCGCATGGACGGATTAACACTGAAGCTTTCTTT
TRBV7-9	TRBJ2-3	.	.	CASSKWRGPSTDTQYF	TGTGCCAGCAGCAAGTGGAGGGGACCTAGCACAGATACGCAGTATTTT
TRBV10-3	TRBJ1-1	.	.	CAISGPEGYTEAFF	TGTGCCATCAGTGGGCCGGAGGGTTACACTGAAGCTTTCTTT
TRBV10-2	TRBJ2-7	TRBD1	many	CASGGQGTPYEQYF	TGCGCCAGCGGGGGACAGGGAACGCCCTACGAGCAGTACTTC
TRBV7-9	TRBJ1-2	.	.	CASSALGQSFNYGYTF	TGTGCCAGCAGCGCCCTGGGGCAAAGTTTTAACTATGGCTACACCTTC
TRBV7-8	TRBJ1-2	.	many	CASSLVRTDYGYTF	TGTGCCAGCAGCTTAGTAAGGACGGACTATGGCTACACCTTC
TRBV6-5	TRBJ1-2	.	many	CASSYQRNYGYTF	TGTGCCAGCAGTTACCAACGGAACTATGGCTACACCTTC
TRBV20-1	TRBJ2-7	TRBD2	many	CSAAGTSYEQYF	TGCAGTGCAGCCGGGACTAGCTACGAGCAGTACTTC